The clone carrying this T cell receptor (beta chain) showed up many times. Antigen specificity is unknown. The data are from a study of beta chain bispecific antibodies for T cell cancers. Study at large: Jurkat cells expressed TRBV12-3; HPB-ALL cells expressed TRBV5-5.

Using its own MiXCR run on the 5' RACE reads, TCRdb lists one record per CDR3 protein. In the table there are approximately 15,000 distinct CDR3 sequences, about 2.2% of which are singletons. Either OKT3 anti-CD3 antibody or CD3/CD28 beads expanded T cells from blood mononuclear cells over roughly 3 days. The CDR3 runs 13 residues. Looked up from germline, CDR1 is MNHEY and CDR2 is SMNVEV (reference sequence). The V end was cut by 5 bases, the J end by 5 bases, with 12 bases between. Broader study findings: The leukemia cells, rather than normal T cells, gave most of the targeted TRBV signal.

This clonotype originated in a human donor in good health. Some clones in this sample may be carry-over from other donors' samples. The chain has TRBV27 and TRBJ1-2; D unresolved. Sequencing input: healthy donor T cells cultured with leukemia cells. This CDR3 is CASSPTAHYGYTF. The CDR3 DNA sequence: TGTGCCAGCAGTCCTACGGCGCATTATGGCTACACCTTC.